This paragraph covers one T cell receptor beta chain sequence. The data were produced by immunoSEQ multiplex PCR, yet TCRdb's version contains in-frame clones alone and is incomplete. Of more than 70,000 clones in the sample, roughly four fifths were seen once. In germline, CDR1 is SGDLS, CDR2 YYNGEE. The CDR3 runs to 14 residues. Trimming stripped 0 bases from V and 11 bases from J, with 17 bases between. These data are taken from a study of OX40 agonist ivuxolimab in advanced cancers. Turning to the study itself: Ivuxolimab was administered intravenously to patients at 0.01 to 10 mg/kg every 2 weeks.

The sequence came from an adult with an advanced solid tumor such as melanoma, head and neck, liver or kidney cancer. The sample here was CD4+ or CD8+ T cells sorted from blood, taken in a trial of the OX40 agonist ivuxolimab. This chain connects TRBV9 to TRBJ1-1; a possible D gene is TRBD1 (6 bases). Here the CDR3 DNA reads TGTGCCAGCAGCGTAGAAGGACAGAGCCTAATGGCTTTCTTT. Its translation: CASSVEGQSLMAFF.